Listed here are 8 T cell receptor beta chains from one sample, sequenced in a study of identical twins. TCRdb re-analysed the 5' RACE reads in MiXCR, keeping a single row per CDR3 protein. The data contain around 490,000 distinct CDR3 sequences, approximately 15% of them seen just once; the ten biggest clones take up approximately 1%. In addition, the sample was reused for a study of yellow fever vaccine responses in identical twins.

The sample comprised CD4+ T cells sorted from blood. The receptor source for this set is a woman aged 18-35 years in good health.

The rearrangement joins TRBV29-1 to TRBJ2-3, with no clear D. Per germline, CDR1 SQVTM and CDR2 ANQGSEA. V was cut by 5 bases and J by 0 bases, with 12 bases left in between. This CDR3 spans 14 amino acids. The DNA of the CDR3 is TGCAGCGTTCAACAGCTCACTAGCACAGATACGCAGTATTTT. It codes for CSVQQLTSTDTQYF.

The genes are TRBV5-1 and TRBJ2-1; D possibly corresponds to TRBD1 (5 bases). Germline loops: CDR1 SGHRS, CDR2 YFSETQ. The CDR3 covers 17 residues. Trimming left V 0 bases short and J 0 bases short, with 13 bases between. This CDR3 is CASSLAQGRGSYNEQFF. The CDR3 DNA is TGCGCCAGCAGCTTGGCGCAGGGTAGGGGCTCCTACAATGAGCAGTTCTTC.

In its sample, this clonotype was seen a few times. The chain combines TRBV28 with TRBJ2-2, with TRBD1 as a possible D gene (6 bases). This CDR3 is 13 amino acids long. Looked up from germline, CDR1 is MDHEN and CDR2 is SYDVKM. CDR3 sequence: CVLGAQDTGELFF. CDR3 coding DNA: TGTGTCCTGGGGGCGCAGGACACCGGGGAGCTGTTTTTT.

This sequence joins TRBV2 and TRBJ1-1; D perhaps matches TRBD1 (6 bases). V was clipped by 6 bases and J by 8 bases, with 13 bases between them. There are 12 residues in the CDR3. Germline V gives CDR1 SNHLY, CDR2 FYNNEI. The CDR3: CASSVQGVEAFF. In DNA form, the CDR3 reads TGTGCCAGCAGCGTACAGGGAGTAGAAGCTTTCTTT.

In its sample, this clonotype was seen once. The chain carries TRBV11-3 and TRBJ2-3; 8 bases map to TRBD2. This CDR3 has 16 amino acids. Germline V gives CDR1 SGHNT, CDR2 YENEEA. The CDR3 nucleotides are TGTTGCCAGCCCGGGGGTAACGGGGGGGCCACAGATACGCAGTATTTT. Translation: CCQPGGNGGATDTQYF. Together with reference TRBV11-3 and TRBJ2-3, the CDR3 gives the full variable domain: EAGVVQSPRYKIIEKKQPVAFWCNPISGHNTLYWYLQNLGQGPELLIRYENEEAVDDSQLPKDRFSAERLKGVDSTLKIQPAELGDSAVYLCCQPGGNGGATDTQYFGPGTRLTVL.

The chain carries TRBV12-3 or TRBV12-4 and TRBJ2-5, with 8 bases lining up with TRBD1. V was clipped by 6 bases and J by 2 bases; unmatched bases: 8. There are 15 residues in the CDR3. CDR3 region: CASSPDRGRQETQYF. For the CDR3, the DNA is TGTGCCAGCAGCCCTGACAGGGGTCGGCAAGAGACCCAGTACTTC.

This clonotype has ten or more counts. V and J are TRBV5-1 and TRBJ2-2; D is unresolved. V lost 7 bases and J 3 bases, leaving 4 bases between the germline ends. This CDR3 is 11 amino acids long. Germline loops: CDR1 SGHRS, CDR2 YFSETQ. The CDR3 DNA sequence: TGCGCCAGCGGCGACACCGGGGAGCTGTTTTTT. It encodes CASGDTGELFF.

This clonotype was counted a few times. Its ends do not fully match the called genes, so a read error is possible. The V and J genes are TRBV7-2 and TRBJ2-3, with TRBD2 matching over 8 bases. Looked up from germline, CDR1 is SGHTA and CDR2 is FQGNSA. This CDR3 region has 15 residues. CDR3 sequence reads: CASSSSGGTTYTQYF. As DNA, the CDR3 is TGTGCCAGCAGCTCAAGCGGGGGAACCACATATACGCAGTATTTT. The variable domain in full, with the rest retrieved from reference TRBV7-2 and TRBJ2-3, is GAGVSQSPSNKVTEKGKDVELRCDPISGHTALYWYRQSLGQGLEFLIYFQGNSAPDKSGLPSDRFSAERTGGSVSTLTIQRTQQEDSAVYLCASSSSGGTTYTQYFGPGTRLTVL.